One T cell receptor beta chain is described in this entry. Under the authors' procedure: Amplification from reference gene primers served as the basis for estimated nucleated cell counts. Clones were sequenced by immunoSEQ multiplex PCR, and TCRdb holds only the in-frame ones, with some missing. That table gives V, J and clone size, and the DNA gave D and trimming. The data contain 35,000 to 50,000 clones, about 82% of them singletons. The entry originates in a study of blood T cell repertoires in COVID-19. Study as a whole: The origin of the acute and convalescent COVID-19 samples was the United States, Italy and Spain. PBMCs, B-cell-depleted T cells, or T cells were the source of the cDNA or gDNA that made up the material.

After removal of 4 bases from V and 5 bases from J, the junction contained 2 bases not matched to a gene. The germline V gene encodes CDR1 LGHDT and CDR2 YNNKEL (reference sequence). The CDR3 is made up of 13 amino acids. The specimen was peripheral blood. The genes are TRBV3-1 (or the pseudogene TRBV3-2) and TRBJ2-1; 7 nucleotides match TRBD1. This TCR was sampled from a man aged 55 to 70 in a cohort sampled during active COVID-19. CDR3 region: CASSRTGDNEQFF. The CDR3 coding sequence is TGTGCCAGCAGCCGTACAGGGGACAATGAGCAGTTCTTC.